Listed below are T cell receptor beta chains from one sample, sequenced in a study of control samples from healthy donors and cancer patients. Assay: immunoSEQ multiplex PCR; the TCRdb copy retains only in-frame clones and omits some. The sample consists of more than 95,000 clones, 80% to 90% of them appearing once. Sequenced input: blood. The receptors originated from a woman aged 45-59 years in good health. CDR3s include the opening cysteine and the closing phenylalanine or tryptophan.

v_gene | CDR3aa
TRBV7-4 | CASSFKGTGNNQPQHF
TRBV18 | CASSPPRAGQWGEQYF
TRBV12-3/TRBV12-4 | CASRGTPYNEQFF
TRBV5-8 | CASSLLVGYGYTF
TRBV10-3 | CAISEGQGNGYTF
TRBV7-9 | CASSSGLRSQYF
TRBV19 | CASNRQGANYGYTF
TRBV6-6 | CASIIGTGHGYTF
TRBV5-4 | CASSLDRGGGYTF
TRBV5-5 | CASSLGDRVLLEQYF
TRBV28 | CASRGGQVNTEAFF
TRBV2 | CASSERRGEQYF
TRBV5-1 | CASSLSLQSYNEQFF
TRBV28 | CASGEQGSTEAFF
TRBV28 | CASSLTSRTYEQYF
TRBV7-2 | CASSLAIQGSYGYTF
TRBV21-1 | CASSPFTGGPNEETQYF
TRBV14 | CASSLNRATEAFF
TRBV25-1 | CASSDSIEQFF
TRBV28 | CASSFVGITYEQYF
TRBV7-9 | CASSLVEGGTDTQYF
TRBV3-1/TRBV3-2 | CASSQVDNTIYF
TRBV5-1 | CASSSPQGARNTEAFF
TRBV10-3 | CAISLQGRAEAFF
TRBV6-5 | CASSPDRVEQFF
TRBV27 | CASSPQSSYNSPLHF
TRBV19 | CASSGDSLNTEAFF
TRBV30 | CAWKGSGPGSSQHF
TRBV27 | CASSSGRREYF
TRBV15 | CATSARTSPDTQYF
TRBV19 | CASSGTRQETQYF
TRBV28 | CASSPPGTRFYNEQFF
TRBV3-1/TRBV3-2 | CASSQDATGGAEAFF
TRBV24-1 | CATSDRMGDGSNQPQHF
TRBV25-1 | CASSENRGSNYGYTF
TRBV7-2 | CASSGQVSGANVLTF
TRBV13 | CASTDPGQRRAQYF
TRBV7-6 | CASSLGPLSSYNEQFF
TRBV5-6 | CASSFFGGAGETQYF
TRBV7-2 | CASSVEGLVSQPQHF
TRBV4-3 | CASSQIGAGELFF
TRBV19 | CASSFGAVGSYEQYF
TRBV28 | CASTQGIATNEKLFF
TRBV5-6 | CASRSRRNTEAFF
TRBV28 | CASSRFGAGLATNEKLFF
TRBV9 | CASSGSGTPNSYNEQFF
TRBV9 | CASSVNLNQPQHF
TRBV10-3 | CAISDQLQSAGGQFF
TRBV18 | CATSGGETQYF
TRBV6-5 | CASKVSRDVAEAFF
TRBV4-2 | CASSQDRRAPGNQPQHF
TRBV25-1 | CASSEARPDGYTF
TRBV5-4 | CASTPDRDYGYTF
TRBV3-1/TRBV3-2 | CASSLLTAPFGANVLTF
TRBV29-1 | CSVEVDRGRGRSLNEQFF
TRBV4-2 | CASSQDGRGGGSPLHF
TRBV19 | CASSIFYSSYEQYF
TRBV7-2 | CASSFRGEQYF
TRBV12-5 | CASGLGSGTGGTEAFF